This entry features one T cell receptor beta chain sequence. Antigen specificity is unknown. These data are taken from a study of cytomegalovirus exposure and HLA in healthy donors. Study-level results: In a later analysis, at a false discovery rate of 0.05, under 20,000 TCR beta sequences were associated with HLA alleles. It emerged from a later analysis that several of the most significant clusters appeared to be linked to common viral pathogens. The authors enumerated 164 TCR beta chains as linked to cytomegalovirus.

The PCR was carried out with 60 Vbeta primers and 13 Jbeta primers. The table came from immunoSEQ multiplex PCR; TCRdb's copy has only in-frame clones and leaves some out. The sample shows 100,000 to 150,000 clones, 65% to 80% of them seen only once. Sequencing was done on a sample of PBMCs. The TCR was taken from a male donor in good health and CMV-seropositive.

The CDR3 region has the DNA TGTGCCAGCAGTTTGGCGGCGGGGAACTATGGCTACACCTTC. Encoded protein: CASSLAAGNYGYTF. This chain links TRBV6-6 with TRBJ1-2; D gene unclear. The ends were cut back, 4 bases at V and 2 bases at J, with 11 bases in the middle. The germline V gene encodes CDR1 MNHNY and CDR2 SVGAGI (reference sequence). The CDR3 extends over 14 amino acids.